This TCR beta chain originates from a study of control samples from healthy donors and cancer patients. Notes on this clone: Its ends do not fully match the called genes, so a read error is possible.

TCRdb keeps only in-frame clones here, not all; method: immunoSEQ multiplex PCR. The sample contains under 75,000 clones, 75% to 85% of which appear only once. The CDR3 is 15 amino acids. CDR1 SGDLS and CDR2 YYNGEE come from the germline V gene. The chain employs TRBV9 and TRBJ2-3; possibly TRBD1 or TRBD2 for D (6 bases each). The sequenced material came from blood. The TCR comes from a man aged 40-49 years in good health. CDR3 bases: TGTGCCAGCAGCGTAGCCCTGGGGGGCACCGATACGCAGTATTTT. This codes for CASSVALGGTDTQYF.